This entry describes one T cell receptor beta chain. The sample belongs to a study of blood T cell repertoires in COVID-19. Only in-frame clones appear in the TCRdb table, and some are missing; sequencing was by immunoSEQ multiplex PCR. The sample carries about 160,000 clones, approximately 90% recorded once. Recovered participants had two consecutive negative NP/OP PCR tests, healthcare professional clearance, or symptom resolution. This sequence was found in a woman between 50 and 59 years old who had recovered from COVID-19. The sequencing sample was made of PBMCs or T cells enriched from blood (not recorded which).

The CDR3 nucleotides are TGTGCCAGCAGCTTAGCAGCGGCGGATACGCAGTATTTT. Amino acids: CASSLAAADTQYF. The chain couples TRBV7-9 to TRBJ2-3; a possible D gene is TRBD2 (5 bases). The CDR3 extends over 13 amino acids. V shed 0 bases and J shed 6 bases, with 7 bases lying between them. Germline CDR1 and CDR2: SEHNR and FQNEAQ (reference sequence).